This TCR beta chain was recorded in a study of blood T cell repertoires in COVID-19. TCRdb's copy holds only in-frame clones and misses some; the assay was immunoSEQ multiplex PCR. Of roughly 50,000 clones in the sample, 90% were seen once. The CDR3 has 13 amino acids. The germline V gene encodes CDR1 LNHDA and CDR2 SQIVND (reference sequence). The V and J ends lost 10 bases and 0 bases respectively, with 11 bases between them. This sequence joins TRBV19 and TRBJ2-3, with a weak D call TRBD2 (5 bases). This receptor was taken from a man aged 50 to 59 with acute or convalescent COVID-19. The specimen sequenced was peripheral blood. CDR3 sequence reads: CATSGSSTDTQYF. The CDR3, as DNA: TGTGCCACCTCGGGGAGTAGCACAGATACGCAGTATTTT.